This is a list of T cell receptor beta chains from one sample in a study of T cell changes during pregnancy in multiple sclerosis. Some clones are missing from TCRdb's copy, which holds only in-frame ones; the method was immunoSEQ multiplex PCR. The sample includes 40,000 to 55,000 clones, about 89% of them seen just once. The material sequenced was CD4+ T cells from peripheral blood mononuclear cells, taken in the first trimester of pregnancy. The origin of the receptors is a female donor with multiple sclerosis, enrolled in a pregnancy study. Both conserved end residues are part of each CDR3. Fields, in order: J gene, clone size, D gene, V gene, CDR3 DNA, CDR3 protein. A D gene is named only where the DNA matches it firmly. Clone size is given for some rows only: seen once, a few or many times, or a class if the clone is expanded.

TRBJ2-3,.,TRBD1,TRBV7-9,TGTGCCAGCAGCTCTCCGGACAGGGGGATAGATACGCAGTATTTT,CASSSPDRGIDTQYF
TRBJ2-1,few,TRBD2,TRBV11-2,TGTGCCAGCAGCGTAGCGGGGAGGGAGTACAATGAGCAGTTCTTC,CASSVAGREYNEQFF
TRBJ2-3,.,.,TRBV29-1,TGCAGCGTTGATTTGACTAGGGATACGCAGTATTTT,CSVDLTRDTQYF
TRBJ2-4,.,.,TRBV29-1,TGCAGCGTTGAAGCTCTTCCCAACATTCAGTACTTC,CSVEALPNIQYF
TRBJ1-2,.,.,TRBV19,TGTGCCAGTCTCCCGCAGGGGAGAGGGGGCTACACCTTC,CASLPQGRGGYTF
TRBJ2-7,.,.,TRBV30,TGTGCCTGGAGTGTACAGTCCGAGCAGTACTTC,CAWSVQSEQYF
TRBJ1-2,.,TRBD1,TRBV2,TGTGCCAGCAGGGGATTACAGGGGTGGATATATGGCTACACCTTC,CASRGLQGWIYGYTF
TRBJ2-1,.,TRBD1,TRBV6-1,TGTGCCAGCAGTGATCATCCAGGGGGTGAGCAGTTCTTC,CASSDHPGGEQFF
TRBJ2-1,.,.,TRBV27,TGTGCCAGCAGTTTCGCGGAGGGCTCCTACAATGAGCAGTTCTTC,CASSFAEGSYNEQFF
TRBJ2-7,.,.,TRBV19,TGTGCCAGTAGTATTGATCGCGGCTACTCCTACGAGCAGTACTTC,CASSIDRGYSYEQYF
TRBJ1-3,.,TRBD1,TRBV19,TGTGCCACCAAAGGGACAGTATCTGGAAACACCATATATTTT,CATKGTVSGNTIYF
TRBJ2-1,.,.,TRBV6-1,TGTGCCAGCAGTGAAAGAACAGCCGCAATGAGCAGGTTCTTC,CASSERTAAMSRFF
TRBJ2-3,.,.,TRBV28,TGTGCCAGCAGTTCGGGACTTCACACAGATACGCAGTATTTT,CASSSGLHTDTQYF
TRBJ2-6,.,.,TRBV9,TGTGCCAGCAGCGTACCCGCGGTCAACGTCCTGACTTTC,CASSVPAVNVLTF
TRBJ2-7,.,.,TRBV14,TGTGCCAGCAGCCAAGTAGTTAGCTTTGGCGAGCAGTACTTC,CASSQVVSFGEQYF
TRBJ2-5,.,.,TRBV6-1,TGTGCCAGCAGTGCCCGACAGGCAATTGAGACCCAGTACTTC,CASSARQAIETQYF
TRBJ1-2,.,.,TRBV10-3,TGTGCCATCCTTCGAGGAAACTATGGCTACACCTTC,CAILRGNYGYTF
TRBJ1-1,.,.,TRBV7-2,TGTGCCAGCAGCTTCTTTGACACTGAAGCTTTCTTT,CASSFFDTEAFF
TRBJ2-4,.,TRBD2,TRBV7-2,TGTGCCAGCAGCTTACGCGGGACTAGCGGGATCCAAAACATTCAGTACTTC,CASSLRGTSGIQNIQYF
TRBJ2-1,.,TRBD2,TRBV6-5,TGTGCCAGCGGGACTAGCGGATGGGGCAATGAGCAGTTCTTC,CASGTSGWGNEQFF
TRBJ2-2,.,TRBD1,TRBV7-2,TGTGCCAGCAGCTCGGACAGGGGCCCCCACACCGGGGAGCTGTTTTTT,CASSSDRGPHTGELFF
TRBJ1-2,.,.,TRBV27,TGTGCCAGCAGTTTATCACGGGATGCTAACTATGGCTACACCTTC,CASSLSRDANYGYTF
TRBJ1-2,.,.,TRBV7-9,TGTGCCAGCAGCAACAGGACAGCCACGGTGGGCTACACCTTC,CASSNRTATVGYTF
TRBJ2-1,.,.,TRBV6-1,TGTGCCAGCAGTGAAACGACAGAGTTCTTC,CASSETTEFF
TRBJ1-2,.,TRBD1,TRBV28,TGTGCCGGACGGGACAGGGCCTCCTATGGCTACACCTTC,CAGRDRASYGYTF
TRBJ2-1,.,.,TRBV5-1,TGCGCCAGCAGCTTTCAAACCACAGGGCACAATGAGCAGTTCTTC,CASSFQTTGHNEQFF
TRBJ1-2,.,.,TRBV6-5,TGTGCCAGCAGTTACTCGAGCTTAAGCTATGGCTACACCTTC,CASSYSSLSYGYTF
TRBJ2-7,.,TRBD2,TRBV18,TGTGCCAGCTCACCAAAGGGAGGAGCTAGCGGCCCTAGGTCTTTTGAGCAGTACTTC,CASSPKGGASGPRSFEQYF
TRBJ2-3,.,.,TRBV5-1,TGCGCCAGCAGCCAGACAGAAAGTAGAACAGATACGCAGTATTTT,CASSQTESRTDTQYF
TRBJ2-2,.,.,TRBV10-1,TGCGCCAGCAGTGAGGGGCGGGGTAACACCGGGGAGCTGTTTTTT,CASSEGRGNTGELFF
TRBJ1-3,.,.,TRBV7-2,TGTGCCAGCAGCTTAGGGGGGGTTGGAAACACCATATATTTT,CASSLGGVGNTIYF
TRBJ2-5,.,TRBD1,TRBV18,TGTGCCAGCTCACTCCGTCCGACAGGGGGCGAAGAGACCCAGTACTTC,CASSLRPTGGEETQYF
TRBJ2-1,once,TRBD2,TRBV19,TGTGCCAGCTCTCCCCGGACTAGCACCAATGAGCAGTTCTTC,CASSPRTSTNEQFF
TRBJ1-1,.,.,TRBV5-5,TGTGCCAGCAGCCGGACAGCCAACACTGAAGCTTTCTTT,CASSRTANTEAFF
TRBJ1-1,.,.,TRBV30,TGTGCCTGGCAAACTCCCTCGAACACTGAAGCTTTCTTT,CAWQTPSNTEAFF
TRBJ2-7,.,TRBD1,TRBV5-1,TGCGCCAGCAGCTTGGTCAGGATCGGACAGGGAAAGGGGGTTACCTCCTACGAGCAGTACTTC,CASSLVRIGQGKGVTSYEQYF
TRBJ2-3,.,.,TRBV5-1,TGCGCCAGCAGCCTCTTAGCGGAACTCACAGATACGCAGTATTTT,CASSLLAELTDTQYF
TRBJ1-3,once,.,TRBV12-2,TGTGCAAGTCGCTTAATGGGGGGAGGCTCTGGAAACACCATATATTTT,CASRLMGGGSGNTIYF
TRBJ1-2,.,.,TRBV6-5,TGTGCCAGCAGTTACTCGAGTACTGTCAACTATGGCTACACCTTC,CASSYSSTVNYGYTF
TRBJ1-5,.,TRBD1,TRBV19,TGTGCCAGTACCGGATCACAGGGGAATCGGAGGAGCAATCAGCCCCAGCATTTT,CASTGSQGNRRSNQPQHF
TRBJ1-4,.,.,TRBV27,TGTGCCAGCAGTTTGGGGATCGGGGTTCGTGAAAAACTGTTTTTT,CASSLGIGVREKLFF
TRBJ2-7,.,TRBD1,TRBV27,TGTGCCAGCAGTTATCGGACAGGGATGACCTACGAGCAGTACTTC,CASSYRTGMTYEQYF
TRBJ1-1,.,.,TRBV19,TGTGCCAGTAGTTCGCAAAGGGGGACTGAAGCTTTCTTT,CASSSQRGTEAFF
TRBJ2-3,.,TRBD2,TRBV28,TGTGCCAGCAGACCGGGGGGGAGCACAGATACGCAGTATTTT,CASRPGGSTDTQYF
TRBJ2-3,.,TRBD2,TRBV4-1,TGCGCCAGCAGCCCGGGACTAGCGGGACCGCCAGGAGATACGCAGTATTTT,CASSPGLAGPPGDTQYF
TRBJ2-7,.,TRBD2,TRBV6-1,TGTGCCAGCAGTGAACCCGGAGAATATGGACTAGCGGGAGGACCCTACGAGCAGTACTTC,CASSEPGEYGLAGGPYEQYF
TRBJ2-1,.,TRBD2,TRBV30,TGTGCCTGGAGTGTAAAACTAGCGGGGGGTGTAGAGCAGTTCTTC,CAWSVKLAGGVEQFF
TRBJ2-1,.,.,TRBV2,TGTGCCAGCATTAAGGGAGAGGGAACCGCTGAGCAGTTCTTC,CASIKGEGTAEQFF
TRBJ2-2,.,TRBD2,TRBV5-4,TGTGCCAGCAGCCCGTCCAGCACTAGCGGGAGGAGCGGGGAGCTGTTTTTT,CASSPSSTSGRSGELFF
TRBJ1-2,once,.,TRBV5-6,TGTGCCAGCAGCTTGGCCTCTGGCGGGTCTGGCTACACCTTC,CASSLASGGSGYTF
TRBJ2-5,.,.,TRBV19,TGTGCCAGTAGGGACATGGGAAAGACCCAGTACTTC,CASRDMGKTQYF
TRBJ1-1,.,.,TRBV5-1,TGCGCCAGCAGCTCTTGGACGGCGGGGAACACTGAAGCTTTCTTT,CASSSWTAGNTEAFF
TRBJ1-5,.,TRBD1,TRBV7-8,TGTGCCAGCAGCGGAAGAGGGACAGTGGGATTCTCGAGCAATCAGCCCCAGCATTTT,CASSGRGTVGFSSNQPQHF
TRBJ2-3,.,TRBD1,TRBV19,TGTGCCAGTAGTAAGGGGACAGGGGGTCGAGATACGCAGTATTTT,CASSKGTGGRDTQYF